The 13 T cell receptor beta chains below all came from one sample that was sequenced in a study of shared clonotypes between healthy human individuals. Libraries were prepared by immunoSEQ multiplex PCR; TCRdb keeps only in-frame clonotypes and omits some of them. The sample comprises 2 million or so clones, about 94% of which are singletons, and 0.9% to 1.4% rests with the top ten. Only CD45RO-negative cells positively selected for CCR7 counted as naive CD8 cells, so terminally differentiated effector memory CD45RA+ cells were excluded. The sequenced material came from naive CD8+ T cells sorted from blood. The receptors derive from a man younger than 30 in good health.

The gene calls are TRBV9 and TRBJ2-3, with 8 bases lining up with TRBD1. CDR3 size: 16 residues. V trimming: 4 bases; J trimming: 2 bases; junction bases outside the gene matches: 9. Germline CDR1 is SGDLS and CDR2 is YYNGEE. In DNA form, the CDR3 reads TGTGCCAGCAGCCCCCGACAGGGGCCTATCACAGATACGCAGTATTTT. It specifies CASSPRQGPITDTQYF.

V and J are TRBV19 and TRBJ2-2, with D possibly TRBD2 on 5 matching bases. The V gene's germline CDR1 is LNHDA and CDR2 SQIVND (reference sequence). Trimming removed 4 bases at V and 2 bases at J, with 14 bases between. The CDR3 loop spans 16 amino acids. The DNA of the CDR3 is TGTGCCAGTAGTAGAGAGATGCCGGGAAACACCGGGGAGCTGTTTTTT. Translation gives CASSREMPGNTGELFF.

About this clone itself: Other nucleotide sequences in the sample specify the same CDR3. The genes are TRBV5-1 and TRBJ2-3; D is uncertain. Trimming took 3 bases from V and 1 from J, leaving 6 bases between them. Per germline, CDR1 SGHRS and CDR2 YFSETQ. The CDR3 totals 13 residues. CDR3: CASSWVGTDTQYF. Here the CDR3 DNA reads TGCGCCAGCAGCTGGGTGGGCACAGATACGCAGTATTTT.

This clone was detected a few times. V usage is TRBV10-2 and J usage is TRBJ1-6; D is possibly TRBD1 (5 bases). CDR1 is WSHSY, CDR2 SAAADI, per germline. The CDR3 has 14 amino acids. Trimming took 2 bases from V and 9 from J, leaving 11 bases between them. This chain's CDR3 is CASSEQGTASPLHF. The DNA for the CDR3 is TGCGCCAGCAGTGAGCAGGGAACGGCTTCACCCCTCCACTTT.

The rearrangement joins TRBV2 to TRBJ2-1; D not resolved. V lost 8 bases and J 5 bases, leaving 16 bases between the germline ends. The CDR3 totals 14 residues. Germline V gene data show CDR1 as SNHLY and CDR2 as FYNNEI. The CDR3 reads CASWTPDQNNEQFF. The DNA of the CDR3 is TGTGCCAGCTGGACCCCGGACCAAAACAATGAGCAGTTCTTC.

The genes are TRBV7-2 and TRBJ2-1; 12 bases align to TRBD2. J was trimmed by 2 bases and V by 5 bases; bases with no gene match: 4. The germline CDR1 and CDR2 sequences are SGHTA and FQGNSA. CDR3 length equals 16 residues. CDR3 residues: CASSAWTSGTYNEQFF. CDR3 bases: TGTGCCAGCAGCGCCTGGACTAGCGGGACCTACAATGAGCAGTTCTTC.

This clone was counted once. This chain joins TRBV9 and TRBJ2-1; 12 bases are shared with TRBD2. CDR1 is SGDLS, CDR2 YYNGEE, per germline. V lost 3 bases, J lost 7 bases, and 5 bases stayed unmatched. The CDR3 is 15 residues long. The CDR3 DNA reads TGTGCCAGCAGCGCCCTAGCGGGGGGGCCGAATGAGCAGTTCTTC. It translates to CASSALAGGPNEQFF.

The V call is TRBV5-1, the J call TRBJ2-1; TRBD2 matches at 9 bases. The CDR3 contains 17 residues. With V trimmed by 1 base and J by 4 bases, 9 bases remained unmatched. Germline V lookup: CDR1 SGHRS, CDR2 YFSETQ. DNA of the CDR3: TGCGCCAGCAGCTTGTGGGCCGGGACTAGCAGATACAATGAGCAGTTCTTC. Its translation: CASSLWAGTSRYNEQFF.

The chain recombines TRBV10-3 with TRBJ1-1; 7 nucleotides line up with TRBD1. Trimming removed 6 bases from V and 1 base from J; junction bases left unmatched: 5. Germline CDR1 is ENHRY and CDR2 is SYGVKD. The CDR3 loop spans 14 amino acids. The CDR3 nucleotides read TGTGCCATCAGGCCCGACAGGGAGAACACTGAAGCTTTCTTT. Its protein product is CAIRPDRENTEAFF.

The CDR3 sequence is CASSPTGREAYEQYF. Written as DNA, the CDR3 is TGTGCCAGCAGCCCGACGGGGCGGGAGGCCTACGAGCAGTACTTC. The chain carries TRBV9 and TRBJ2-7, with 8 positions matching TRBD2. The germline V gene has CDR1 SGDLS and CDR2 YYNGEE. The CDR3 is 15 amino acids. The V segment lost 4 bases and the J segment 2 bases; nucleotides outside the gene matches: 8. The full variable domain, completed using reference TRBV9 and TRBJ2-7, is DSGVTQTPKHLITATGQRVTLRCSPRSGDLSVYWYQQSLDQGLQFLIQYYNGEERAKGNILERFSAQQFPDLHSELNLSSLELGDSALYFCASSPTGREAYEQYFGPGTRLTVT.

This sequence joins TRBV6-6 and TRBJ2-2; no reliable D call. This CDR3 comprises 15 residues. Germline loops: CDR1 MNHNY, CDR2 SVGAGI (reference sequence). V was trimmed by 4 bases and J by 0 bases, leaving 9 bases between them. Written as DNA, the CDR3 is TGTGCCAGCAGTTCCCGGACCCCGAACACCGGGGAGCTGTTTTTT. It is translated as CASSSRTPNTGELFF.

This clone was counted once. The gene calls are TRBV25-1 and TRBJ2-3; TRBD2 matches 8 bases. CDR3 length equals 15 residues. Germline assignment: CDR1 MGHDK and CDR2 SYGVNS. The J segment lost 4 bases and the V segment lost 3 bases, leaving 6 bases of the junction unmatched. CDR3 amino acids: CASSDVRGDSDTQYF. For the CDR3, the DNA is TGTGCCAGCAGTGATGTGCGGGGGGACTCAGATACGCAGTATTTT. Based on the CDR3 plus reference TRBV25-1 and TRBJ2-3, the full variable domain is EADIYQTPRYLVIGTGKKITLECSQTMGHDKMYWYQQDPGMELHLIHYSYGVNSTEKGDLSSESTVSRIRTEHFPLTLESARPSHTSQYLCASSDVRGDSDTQYFGPGTRLTVL.

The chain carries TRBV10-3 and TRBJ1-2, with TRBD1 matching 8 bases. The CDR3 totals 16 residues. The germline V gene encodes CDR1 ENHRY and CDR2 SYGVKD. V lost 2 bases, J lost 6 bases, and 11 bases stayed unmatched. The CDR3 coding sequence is TGTGCCATCAGTGAGATGATAGGGGACAGGTCGGATGGCTACACCTTC. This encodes CAISEMIGDRSDGYTF.